The clone carrying this TCR beta chain was detected many times. Antigen unknown. Found in a library prepared for alpha chains, this beta chain is an off-target read, and its abundance has little meaning. The CDR3 extends over 16 amino acids. Germline V CDR1 and CDR2: SGHDN, FVKESK. Trimming at V came to 3 bases and at J to 0 bases, leaving 5 bases not matched to a gene. TCRdb reanalysed the 5' RACE reads using MiXCR and keeps one entry per CDR3 protein. The sample lists 13,000 or so distinct CDR3 sequences, 5.1% seen once, with around 27% in the top ten. These data originate in a study of spatial heterogeneity in lung cancer. Across the whole study: TCR and UMI combinations that were unique each appeared, on average, more than ten times in raw reads. Study-wide points: Tumor mutation count correlated with how many alpha and beta TCRs expanded intratumorally.

The sample's time point: sample taken at primary tumor resection. This clonotype was sampled from a male donor with early-stage non-small cell lung cancer. The material sequenced was lung tumor tissue, taken at surgery. V is TRBV14 and J is TRBJ2-1, with TRBD1 identical over 7 bases. The CDR3 reads CASSHTGTASYNEQFF. The CDR3 bases are TGTGCCAGCAGCCATACCGGGACAGCCTCCTACAATGAGCAGTTCTTC.